Following are 18 T cell receptor beta chains from one sample sequenced in a study of shared clonotypes between healthy human individuals. The repertoire was sequenced with immunoSEQ multiplex PCR; TCRdb's copy has only in-frame clones and lacks some. Of approximately 2,300,000 clones listed, about 90% were seen once; the top ten hold approximately 0.41%. Sequencing input: naive CD4+ T cells from PBMCs. The subset denotes: CD45RA+ positively selected. The receptor source for this set is a man in his late teens or twenties in good health. Some clones in this sample may be carry-over from other donors' samples.

The chain joins TRBV27 to TRBJ2-7; perhaps TRBD2 as D (6 bases). V lost 5 bases to trimming and J lost 6 bases, with 17 bases between them. CDR3 length equals 14 residues. Germline assignment: CDR1 MNHEY and CDR2 SMNVEV (reference sequence). This chain's CDR3 is CASSPRLELGEQYF. CDR3 nucleotide sequence: TGTGCCAGCAGTCCACGACTAGAATTGGGCGAGCAGTACTTC.

This clone has only one observation. A read error may account for a junction end that differs from germline. The J gene is TRBJ1-2, the V gene TRBV28; TRBD1 is a possible D gene (5 bases). Germline V lookup: CDR1 MDHEN, CDR2 SYDVKM. CDR3 size: 12 residues. The CDR3 reads CTVGADSYGYTF. The CDR3 DNA follows: TGCACTGTTGGGGCAGACAGCTATGGCTACACCTTC.

A note on this clone: Other DNA sequences in this specimen translate into the identical CDR3. The chain uses TRBV5-1 and TRBJ1-1; 7 bases fit TRBD1. Germline values: CDR1 SGHRS, CDR2 YFSETQ. CDR3 length: 15 residues. The trim removed 4 bases at V and 0 bases at J, leaving 6 bases unmatched. The CDR3 is CASSLMGQMNTEAFF. The CDR3 bases are TGCGCCAGCAGCCTCATGGGACAGATGAACACTGAAGCTTTCTTT.

The rearrangement joins TRBV27 to TRBJ2-5; 14 bases match TRBD2. V lost 5 bases, J lost 5 bases, and 10 bases stayed unmatched. CDR3 length: 17 amino acids. Germline CDR1 and CDR2: MNHEY and SMNVEV (reference sequence). The DNA of the CDR3 is TGTGCCAGCAGTACCGAGGGACTAGCGGGAGTTGGGGAGACCCAGTACTTC. Amino acids: CASSTEGLAGVGETQYF.

The chain uses TRBV7-2 and TRBJ1-2, with D unclear. Germline CDR1 and CDR2: SGHTA and FQGNSA. The V and J ends lost 1 base and 4 bases respectively, with 10 bases between them. The CDR3 sequence is 14 residues long. The CDR3: CASSLERQIYGYTF. CDR3 nucleotides: TGTGCCAGCAGCTTAGAGCGGCAGATCTATGGCTACACCTTC.

In the case of this clone: The sample holds other DNA sequences that translate to the same CDR3. The chain has TRBV18 and TRBJ2-1; D not resolved. The ends were cut back, 1 base at V and 9 bases at J, with 7 bases in the middle. The CDR3 has 12 residues. Germline V lookup: CDR1 KGHSH, CDR2 LQKENI. The DNA of the CDR3 is TGTGCCAGCTCACCACGGGGATCTGAGCAGTTCTTC. Translation: CASSPRGSEQFF.

Notes on this clone: Other DNA sequences in this specimen translate into the identical CDR3. This chain connects TRBV19 to TRBJ2-6, with D unresolved. Germline-derived CDR1 and CDR2 are LNHDA and SQIVND (reference sequence). The CDR3 covers 15 residues. The V end lost 2 bases, the J end lost 0 bases, and 5 bases lay between the germline ends. For the CDR3, the DNA is TGTGCCAGTAGTATATCAGGCTCTGGGGCCAACGTCCTGACTTTC. Amino acids: CASSISGSGANVLTF.

V usage is TRBV5-1 and J usage is TRBJ2-3; 13 bases match TRBD2. V shed 2 bases and J 4 bases; nucleotides not matched to a gene: 4. The CDR3 is made up of 16 amino acids. CDR1 SGHRS and CDR2 YFSETQ come from the germline V gene. The CDR3 DNA is TGCGCCAGCAGCTTTATCGGGACTAGCGGGGCAGATACGCAGTATTTT. This encodes CASSFIGTSGADTQYF. Supplemented by reference TRBV5-1 and TRBJ2-3, the full variable domain reads KAGVTQTPRYLIKTRGQQVTLSCSPISGHRSVSWYQQTPGQGLQFLFEYFSETQRNKGNFPGRFSGRQFSNSRSEMNVSTLELGDSALYLCASSFIGTSGADTQYFGPGTRLTVL.

This chain uses TRBV7-9 with TRBJ2-7, with D perhaps assigned TRBD1 or TRBD2 (5 bases each). The V gene's germline CDR1 is SEHNR and CDR2 FQNEAQ (reference sequence). V shed 8 bases and J shed 3 bases, with 11 bases lying between them. The CDR3 spans 12 residues. The CDR3, as DNA: TGTGCCAGCGGCAGGGACGGCTACGAGCAGTACTTC. This encodes CASGRDGYEQYF.

This clone was recorded only once. The rearrangement joins TRBV5-4 to TRBJ1-1; D remains unclear. V lost 4 bases and J lost 5, with 12 bases in between. This CDR3 contains 13 residues. In germline, CDR1 is SGHNT, CDR2 YYREEE (reference sequence). The chain's CDR3 is CASSAQAGTEAFF. CDR3 nucleotide sequence: TGTGCCAGCAGCGCCCAGGCTGGGACTGAAGCTTTCTTT.

The rearrangement joins TRBV28 to TRBJ1-2; TRBD1 is a possible D gene (5 bases). This CDR3 is 14 amino acids long. Germline-derived CDR1 and CDR2 are MDHEN and SYDVKM. The V gene lost 3 bases and the J gene lost 1 base, with 9 bases spanning the gap. DNA of the CDR3: TGTGCCAGCAGTTTGCTGACAGATAACTATGGCTACACCTTC. Its protein is CASSLLTDNYGYTF.

The chain uses TRBV7-7 and TRBJ2-3; the D is unclear. Germline CDR1 SSHAT, CDR2 FNYEAQ (reference sequence). V was clipped by 1 base and J by 4 bases, with 9 bases between them. The CDR3 is made up of 14 amino acids. The CDR3 sequence is CASSLGLQADTQYF. Here the CDR3 DNA reads TGTGCCAGCAGCTTAGGTCTCCAAGCAGATACGCAGTATTTT.

CDR3 sequence (DNA): TGTGCCAGCAGCCCTGAAGGGATTTCCTACGAGCAGTACTTC. Amino acid sequence: CASSPEGISYEQYF. This chain links TRBV28 with TRBJ2-7; unclear D gene. Germline CDR1 reads MDHEN; CDR2 reads SYDVKM. The V and J ends lost 6 bases and 1 base respectively, with 13 bases between them. CDR3 length: 14 residues.

The genes are TRBV5-1 and TRBJ1-5, with a weak D call TRBD1 (6 bases). The V end lost 4 bases, the J end lost 2 bases, and 10 bases lay between the germline ends. The CDR3 runs 14 residues. In germline, CDR1 is SGHRS, CDR2 YFSETQ. The CDR3 loop reads CASSRGEGNQPQHF. The CDR3 DNA is TGCGCCAGCAGCAGGGGGGAAGGCAATCAGCCCCAGCATTTT.

The V gene is TRBV5-4, the J gene TRBJ2-5; 10 bases agree with TRBD2. The CDR3 runs to 17 residues. After removal of 1 base from V and 5 bases from J, the junction contained 11 bases not matched to a gene. Germline V gives CDR1 SGHNT, CDR2 YYREEE (reference sequence). The DNA for the CDR3 is TGTGCCAGCAGCTTGAGGTCAGCGGGAGGGCCTTGGGAGACCCAGTACTTC. Amino acid sequence: CASSLRSAGGPWETQYF.

The rearrangement uses TRBV10-3 and TRBJ1-4; D possibly corresponds to TRBD1 (6 bases). Germline CDR1 reads ENHRY; CDR2 reads SYGVKD. Trimming stripped 4 bases from V and 6 bases from J, with 15 bases between. CDR3 length: 15 residues. The CDR3 spells CAISADAGDDEKLFF. The DNA of the CDR3 is TGTGCCATCAGTGCTGACGCAGGGGATGATGAAAAACTGTTTTTT.

The chain joins TRBV9 to TRBJ2-1, with 7 positions matching TRBD2. V gave up 6 bases and J gave up 7 bases; unmatched junction bases: 7. CDR1 and CDR2 (germline): SGDLS, YYNGEE. The CDR3 covers 13 residues. The CDR3 reads CASNPSGVNEQFF. CDR3 nucleotide sequence: TGTGCCAGCAATCCTAGCGGAGTTAATGAGCAGTTCTTC.

The chain has TRBV18 and TRBJ1-1, with 7 bases matching TRBD1. CDR1 and CDR2 from the germline V gene are KGHSH and LQKENI. V trimming: 3 bases; J trimming: 2 bases; junction bases outside the gene matches: 6. There are 15 residues in the CDR3. CDR3 region: CASSPVTGTNTEAFF. CDR3 sequence (DNA): TGTGCCAGCTCACCCGTGACAGGGACCAACACTGAAGCTTTCTTT.